This T cell receptor (beta chain) was captured in a study of T cell responses to AZD1222 COVID-19 vaccine. The CDR3 consists of 15 residues. The V and J ends lost 5 bases and 1 base, in that order; junction bases with no gene match: 5. Germline V CDR1 and CDR2: SGHAT, FQNNGV. The repertoire was sequenced with immunoSEQ multiplex PCR; TCRdb's copy has only in-frame clones and lacks some. The sample contains approximately 89,000 clones, just over 90% of which appear only once. This sequence joins TRBV11-2 and TRBJ1-3; the match to TRBD1 covers 7 bases. This sample comprised peripheral blood, obtained on day 0 of MenACWY control vaccination. The receptor was isolated from an adult in good health. The CDR3 nucleotides read TGTGCCAGCAGCGCGTCAGGGGGTTCTGGAAACACCATATATTTT. Its translation: CASSASGGSGNTIYF.